These 25 T cell receptor beta chains share one sample of origin, sequenced in a study of T cells in Graves' hyperthyroidism and ophthalmopathy. Researchers amplified the TCR beta CDR3 regions from RNA transcripts. HTBI primers were employed in a first-round RT-PCR of the TCR CDR3. Using its own MiXCR run on the multiplex PCR reads, TCRdb lists one record per CDR3 protein. The sample shows approximately 400,000 distinct CDR3 sequences, 25% of them seen only once. The specimen was blood. These receptors were obtained from a man aged 50 to 60 with Graves' hyperthyroidism.

The chain uses TRBV20-1 and TRBJ2-5; 7 bases fit TRBD1. CDR3 length equals 15 residues. V was pared by 0 bases and J by 4 bases, with 8 bases of the junction left unmatched. The V gene's germline CDR1 is DFQATT and CDR2 SNEGSKA (reference sequence). In DNA, the CDR3 is TGCAGTGCTAGAGACGGAGATAGGGGGCGAGAGACCCAGTACTTC. It translates to CSARDGDRGRETQYF.

The gene calls are TRBV19 and TRBJ2-6; D tentatively fits TRBD1 or TRBD2 (5 bases each). Trimming took off 2 bases at V and 0 bases at J, with 17 bases between the two ends. The germline V gene has CDR1 LNHDA and CDR2 SQIVND (reference sequence). The CDR3 runs to 19 residues. The CDR3 DNA is TGTGCCAGTAGTATAAGGATGTGGGACCTAAGCTCTGGGGCCAACGTCCTGACTTTC. Protein product: CASSIRMWDLSSGANVLTF.

The genes are TRBV3-1 and TRBJ1-3; D call uncertain. Between the trimmed V and J ends, which lost 1 base and 0 bases, there was a span of 7 bases. The CDR3 loop spans 15 amino acids. CDR1 is LGHDT and CDR2 is YNNKEL in the germline V gene (reference sequence). The CDR3 is CASSQATVSGNTIYF. The CDR3 bases are TGTGCCAGCAGCCAAGCTACGGTCTCTGGAAACACCATATATTTT. Full variable domain (missing parts from reference TRBV3-1 and TRBJ1-3): DTAVSQTPKYLVTQMGNDKSIKCEQNLGHDTMYWYKQDSKKFLKIMFSYNNKELIINETVPNRFSPKSPDKAHLNLHINSLELGDSAVYFCASSQATVSGNTIYFGEGSWLTVV.

Only a few counts were recorded for this clonotype. The gene calls are TRBV11-2 and TRBJ1-6, with D unresolved. The CDR3 extends over 15 amino acids. CDR1 and CDR2 from the germline V gene are SGHAT and FQNNGV. Trimming removed 4 bases from V and 6 bases from J, with 13 bases in between. The CDR3 is CASSWVGRSNSPLHF. Written as DNA, the CDR3 is TGTGCCAGCAGCTGGGTGGGGAGGAGTAATTCACCCCTCCACTTT.

This clonotype appeared many times. The J gene is TRBJ2-1, the V gene TRBV28; 9 bases line up with TRBD2. The CDR3 sequence is 13 residues long. Germline V gives CDR1 MDHEN, CDR2 SYDVKM. The junction had 5 bases not matched to a gene; V was cut back by 5 bases and J by 9 bases. In DNA, the CDR3 is TGTGCCAGCAGTCCACGAGCGGGAGGTGAGCAGTTCTTC. It encodes CASSPRAGGEQFF.

Only a few counts were recorded for this clonotype. The chain employs TRBV12-3 or TRBV12-4 and TRBJ2-1, with TRBD2 as a possible D gene (7 bases). Trimming took 11 bases from V and 4 from J, leaving 12 bases between them. The CDR3 is made up of 12 amino acids. The CDR3 spells CASGGRYNEQFF. For the CDR3, the DNA is TGTGCCTCGGGGGGCAGGTACAATGAGCAGTTCTTC.

This clonotype has more than one count but fewer than ten. This rearrangement joins TRBV28 to TRBJ1-5; no firm D call. Germline V gene sequence: CDR1 MDHEN, CDR2 SYDVKM. This CDR3 has 12 amino acids. Trimming left V 7 bases short and J 6 bases short, with 10 bases between. This CDR3 is CASKNGFQPQHF. The CDR3 region has the DNA TGTGCCAGCAAGAACGGATTTCAGCCCCAGCATTTT.

This clonotype was recorded a few times. The chain uses TRBV5-1 and TRBJ2-7; a weak D match, TRBD2 (6 bases). V lost 4 bases to trimming and J lost 6 bases, with 11 bases between them. The CDR3 loop spans 12 amino acids. Germline CDR1 and CDR2: SGHRS and YFSETQ. The chain's CDR3 is CASSGDSSEQYF. The CDR3 nucleotides are TGCGCCAGCAGCGGGGACTCGAGCGAGCAGTACTTC. The full variable domain, its missing parts supplied by reference TRBV5-1 and TRBJ2-7, is KAGVTQTPRYLIKTRGQQVTLSCSPISGHRSVSWYQQTPGQGLQFLFEYFSETQRNKGNFPGRFSGRQFSNSRSEMNVSTLELGDSALYLCASSGDSSEQYFGPGTRLTVT.

Remarks on this clonotype: A much larger clone lies a single base off, so this may be a read error. The genes are TRBV3-1 and TRBJ1-1, with D tentatively TRBD1 (5 bases). This CDR3 has 15 amino acids. Looked up from germline, CDR1 is LGHDT and CDR2 is YNNKEL (reference sequence). CDR3 loop: CTSSLHQGMNTEAFF. Here the CDR3 DNA reads TGTACCAGCAGCCTTCACCAGGGTATGAACACTGAAGCTTTCTTT.

The chain joins TRBV10-3 to TRBJ2-1; D might be TRBD1 (6 bases). Trimming took 2 bases from V and 2 from J, leaving 13 bases between them. This CDR3 is built from 16 residues. In germline, CDR1 is ENHRY, CDR2 SYGVKD. The CDR3 DNA reads as TGTGCCATCAGTGAGCCCGACAGGACCCCCTACAATGAGCAGTTCTTC. This codes for CAISEPDRTPYNEQFF.

The chain employs TRBV20-1 and TRBJ2-7; tentatively, D is TRBD2 (6 bases). Germline V gene data show CDR1 as DFQATT and CDR2 as SNEGSKA (reference sequence). Trimming removed 8 bases at V and 6 bases at J, with 14 bases between. The CDR3 has 11 residues. The CDR3 DNA reads TGCAGTACTTTGGGGGGTTTCGAGCAGTACTTC. Its translation is CSTLGGFEQYF.

The CDR3 spells CASSDRLRDRYNEQFF. In nucleotides, the CDR3 is TGTGCCAGCAGTGACCGACTCCGGGACAGGTACAATGAGCAGTTCTTC. The chain recombines TRBV6-4 with TRBJ2-1; 8 nucleotides line up with TRBD1. Germline loops: CDR1 MRHNA, CDR2 SNTAGT. The CDR3 spans 16 residues. Trimming cost V 2 bases and J 4 bases; bases outside gene matches: 7.

V usage is TRBV6-1 and J usage is TRBJ2-5, with D possibly being TRBD1 (7 bases). This CDR3 has 13 amino acids. Trimming removed 4 bases at V and 12 bases at J, with 18 bases between. The germline gives CDR1 MNHNS, CDR2 SASEGT. Written as DNA, the CDR3 is TGTGCCAGCAGTGGAGCAGGGGGGAGTAATAAGTACTTC. This sequence encodes CASSGAGGSNKYF.

The chain recombines TRBV7-2 with TRBJ1-1, with a tentative D call TRBD1 (5 bases). CDR1 is SGHTA and CDR2 is FQGNSA in the germline V gene. The CDR3 is made up of 14 amino acids. Trimming took 5 bases from V and 5 from J, leaving 15 bases between them. The CDR3 bases are TGTGCCAGCAGCCCGGGACCAGGGCGGACTGAAGCTTTCTTT. Translation: CASSPGPGRTEAFF.

This sequence joins TRBV5-1 and TRBJ2-1; 12 nucleotides align to TRBD2. The CDR3 is made up of 18 amino acids. V trimming: 0 bases; J trimming: 4 bases; junction bases outside the gene matches: 8. Germline V gene sequence: CDR1 SGHRS, CDR2 YFSETQ. The CDR3, as DNA: TGCGCCAGCAGCTTGGGACTAGCGGGAGTTCGGGCTTACAATGAGCAGTTCTTC. It encodes CASSLGLAGVRAYNEQFF.

A few counts support this clonotype. The chain combines TRBV20-1 with TRBJ2-1, with D tentatively TRBD1 (6 bases). V lost 1 base and J 5 bases, leaving 15 bases between the germline ends. The CDR3 runs 15 residues. Per the germline V gene, CDR1 is DFQATT and CDR2 is SNEGSKA (reference sequence). The CDR3 sequence: CSARAFPDRNNEQFF. DNA for the CDR3: TGCAGTGCTAGAGCATTCCCCGACAGGAACAATGAGCAGTTCTTC.

This clonotype was found a few times. The rearrangement uses TRBV5-1 and TRBJ2-7; perhaps TRBD2 as D (5 bases). The CDR3 has 14 residues. Germline V gives CDR1 SGHRS, CDR2 YFSETQ. V lost 4 bases to trimming and J lost 4 bases, with 15 bases between them. The CDR3 DNA reads as TGCGCCAGCAGCCCTACTAGTGCTCCGTACGAGCAGTACTTC. This sequence encodes CASSPTSAPYEQYF.

This sequence joins TRBV11-3 and TRBJ2-7; D gene uncertain. V gave up 3 bases and J gave up 1 base, with 10 bases separating them. Germline CDR1 and CDR2: SGHNT and YENEEA. The CDR3 extends over 14 amino acids. The CDR3 bases are TGTGCCAGCAGCTTCGGTGGCAGATCCTACGAGCAGTACTTC. It yields the protein CASSFGGRSYEQYF.

The chain recombines TRBV28 with TRBJ2-3; D gene ambiguous. The ends were cut back, 3 bases at V and 4 bases at J, with 14 bases in the middle. The CDR3 spans 15 residues. Germline assignment: CDR1 MDHEN and CDR2 SYDVKM. CDR3 loop: CASSLAYYRADTQYF. The CDR3 DNA reads TGTGCCAGCAGTTTGGCCTACTACCGGGCAGATACGCAGTATTTT.

This clonotype has more than one count but fewer than ten. The CDR3 DNA reads TGTGCCAGCAGTTACTTACAGGGGTCAGAGACCCAGTACTTC. Amino acid sequence: CASSYLQGSETQYF. This chain uses TRBV6-5 with TRBJ2-5; 7 positions agree with TRBD1. The CDR3 runs to 14 residues. Germline CDR1 reads MNHEY; CDR2 reads SVGAGI. V was clipped by 1 base and J by 4 bases; unmatched bases: 3.

The chain joins TRBV7-9 to TRBJ2-7, with D perhaps assigned TRBD1 or TRBD2 (6 bases each). V was cut by 5 bases and J by 7 bases, with 18 bases left in between. The germline V gene has CDR1 SEHNR and CDR2 FQNEAQ (reference sequence). The CDR3 is 14 amino acids. CDR3 residues: CASSVWDTGREQYF. The CDR3 region has the DNA TGTGCCAGCAGCGTGTGGGACACGGGGAGGGAGCAGTACTTC.

The genes are TRBV2 and TRBJ2-6, with no clear D. Trimming took off 5 bases at V and 0 bases at J, with 8 bases between the two ends. The CDR3 is made up of 15 amino acids. Per the germline V gene, CDR1 is SNHLY and CDR2 is FYNNEI. CDR3 DNA sequence: TGTGCCAGCAGTCCTACAGCCTCTGGGGCCAACGTCCTGACTTTC. This translates into CASSPTASGANVLTF.

This clonotype was seen repeatedly, ten times or more. CDR3 in amino acids: CASSPVKGVTYEQYF. CDR3 bases: TGTGCCAGCAGCCCTGTAAAGGGAGTTACCTACGAGCAGTACTTC. This chain uses TRBV7-9 with TRBJ2-7; the D gene is possibly TRBD2 (5 bases). Germline CDR1 SEHNR, CDR2 FQNEAQ (reference sequence). Trimming stripped 5 bases from V and 2 bases from J, with 16 bases between. CDR3 size: 15 residues.

At least ten counts were recorded for this clonotype. The chain couples TRBV6-1 to TRBJ2-5; 15 bases agree with TRBD2. Germline V lookup: CDR1 MNHNS, CDR2 SASEGT. V shed 6 bases and J 2 bases; nucleotides not matched to a gene: 4. CDR3 size: 16 residues. CDR3 nucleotide sequence: TGTGCCAGCAGAAAGGGACTAGCGGGAGGACAAGAGACCCAGTACTTC. This codes for CASRKGLAGGQETQYF.

This clonotype was observed a few times. The V call is TRBV4-1, the J call TRBJ2-3; 13 nucleotides match TRBD2. The trim removed 4 bases at V and 3 bases at J, leaving 10 bases unmatched. Germline V gene sequence: CDR1 MGHRA, CDR2 YSYEKL. The CDR3 is 18 amino acids. Here the CDR3 reads CASSPSPRLAGGTDTQYF. The CDR3 nucleotides are TGCGCCAGCAGCCCCTCCCCCCGACTAGCGGGAGGTACAGATACGCAGTATTTT.